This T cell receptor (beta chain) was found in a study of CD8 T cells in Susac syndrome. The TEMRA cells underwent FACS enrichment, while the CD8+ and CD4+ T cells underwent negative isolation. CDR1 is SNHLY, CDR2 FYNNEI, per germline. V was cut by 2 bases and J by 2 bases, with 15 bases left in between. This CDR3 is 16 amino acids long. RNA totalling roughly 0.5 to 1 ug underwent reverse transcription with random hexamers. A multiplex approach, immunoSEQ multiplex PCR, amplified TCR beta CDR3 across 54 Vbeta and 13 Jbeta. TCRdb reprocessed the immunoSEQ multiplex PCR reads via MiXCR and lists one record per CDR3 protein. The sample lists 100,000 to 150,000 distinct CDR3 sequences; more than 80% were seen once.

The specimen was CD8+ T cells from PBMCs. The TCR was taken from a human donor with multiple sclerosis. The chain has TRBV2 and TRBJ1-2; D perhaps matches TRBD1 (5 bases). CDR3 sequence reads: CASSELGGRRNYGYTF. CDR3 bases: TGTGCCAGCAGTGAATTGGGGGGAAGGAGAAACTATGGCTACACCTTC.